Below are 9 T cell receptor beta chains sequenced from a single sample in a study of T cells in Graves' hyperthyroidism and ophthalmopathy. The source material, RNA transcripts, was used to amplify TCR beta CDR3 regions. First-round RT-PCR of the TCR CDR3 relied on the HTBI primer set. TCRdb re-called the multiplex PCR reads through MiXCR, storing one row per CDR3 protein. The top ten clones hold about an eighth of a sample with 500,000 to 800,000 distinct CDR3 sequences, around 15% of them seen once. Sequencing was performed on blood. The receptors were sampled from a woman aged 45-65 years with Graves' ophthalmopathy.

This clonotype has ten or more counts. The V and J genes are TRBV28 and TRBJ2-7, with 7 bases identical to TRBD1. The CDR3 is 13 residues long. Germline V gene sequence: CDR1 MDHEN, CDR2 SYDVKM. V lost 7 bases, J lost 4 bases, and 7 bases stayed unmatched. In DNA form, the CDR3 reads TGTGCCAGCATCGGGACAGACCTATACGAGCAGTACTTC. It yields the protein CASIGTDLYEQYF.

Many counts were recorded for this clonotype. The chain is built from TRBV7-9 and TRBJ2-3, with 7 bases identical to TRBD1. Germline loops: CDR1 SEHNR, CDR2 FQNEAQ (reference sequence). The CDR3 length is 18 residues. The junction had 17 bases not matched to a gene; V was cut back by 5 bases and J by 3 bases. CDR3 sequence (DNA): TGTGCCAGCAGCCAATTCCTCTCTCTGACAGGGCCGACAGATACGCAGTATTTT. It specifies CASSQFLSLTGPTDTQYF. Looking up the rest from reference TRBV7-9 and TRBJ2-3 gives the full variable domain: DTGVSQNPRHKITKRGQNVTFRCDPISEHNRLYWYRQTLGQGPEFLTYFQNEAQLEKSRLLSDRFSAERPKGSFSTLEIQRTEQGDSAMYLCASSQFLSLTGPTDTQYFGPGTRLTVL.

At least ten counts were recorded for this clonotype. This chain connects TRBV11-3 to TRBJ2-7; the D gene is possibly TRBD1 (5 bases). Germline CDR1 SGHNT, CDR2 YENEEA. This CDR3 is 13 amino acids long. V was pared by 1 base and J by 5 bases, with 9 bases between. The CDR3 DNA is TGTGCCAGCAGCTTAGGGGGCAGGGACGAGCAGTACTTC. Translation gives CASSLGGRDEQYF.

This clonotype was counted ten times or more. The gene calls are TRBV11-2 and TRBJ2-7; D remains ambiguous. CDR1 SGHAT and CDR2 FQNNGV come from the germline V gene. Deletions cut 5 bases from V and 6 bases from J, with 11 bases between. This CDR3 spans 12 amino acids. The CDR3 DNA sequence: TGTGCCAGCAGCCTTACCTCGCCCGAGCAGTACTTC. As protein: CASSLTSPEQYF.

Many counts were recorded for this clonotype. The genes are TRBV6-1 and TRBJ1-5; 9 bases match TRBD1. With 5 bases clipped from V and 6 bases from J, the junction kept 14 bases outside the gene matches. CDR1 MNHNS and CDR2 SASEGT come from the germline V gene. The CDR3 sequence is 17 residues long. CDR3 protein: CASSQGTGKWRTQPQHF. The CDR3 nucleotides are TGTGCCAGCAGTCAAGGGACAGGGAAATGGCGGACTCAGCCCCAGCATTTT.

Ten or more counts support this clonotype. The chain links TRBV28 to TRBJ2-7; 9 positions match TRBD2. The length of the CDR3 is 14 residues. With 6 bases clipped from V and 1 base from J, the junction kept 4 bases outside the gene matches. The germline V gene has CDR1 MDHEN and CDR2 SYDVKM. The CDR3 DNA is TGTGCCAGCAGGCCGCTAGCGGGGTCCTACGAGCAGTACTTC. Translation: CASRPLAGSYEQYF.

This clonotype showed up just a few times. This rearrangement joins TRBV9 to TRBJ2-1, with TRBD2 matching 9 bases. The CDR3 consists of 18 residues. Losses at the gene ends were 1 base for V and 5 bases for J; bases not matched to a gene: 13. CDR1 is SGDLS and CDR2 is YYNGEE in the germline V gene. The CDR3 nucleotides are TGTGCCAGCAGCGTACAGGGAGATGTAGCGGGAGTGAACAATGAGCAGTTCTTC. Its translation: CASSVQGDVAGVNNEQFF.

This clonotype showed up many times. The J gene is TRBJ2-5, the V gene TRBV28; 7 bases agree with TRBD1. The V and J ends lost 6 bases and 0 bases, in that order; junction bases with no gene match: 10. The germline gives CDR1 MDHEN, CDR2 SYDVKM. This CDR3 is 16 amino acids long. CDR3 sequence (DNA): TGTGCCAGCAGAAGGGGGCTCAATGGGTACCAAGAGACCCAGTACTTC. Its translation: CASRRGLNGYQETQYF.

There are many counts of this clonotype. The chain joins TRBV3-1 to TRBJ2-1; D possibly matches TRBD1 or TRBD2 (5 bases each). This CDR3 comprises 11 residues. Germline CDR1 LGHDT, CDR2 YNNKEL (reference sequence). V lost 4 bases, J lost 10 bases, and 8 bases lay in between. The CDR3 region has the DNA TGTGCCAGCAGCCGGGACCCCGAGCAGTTCTTC. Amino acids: CASSRDPEQFF.